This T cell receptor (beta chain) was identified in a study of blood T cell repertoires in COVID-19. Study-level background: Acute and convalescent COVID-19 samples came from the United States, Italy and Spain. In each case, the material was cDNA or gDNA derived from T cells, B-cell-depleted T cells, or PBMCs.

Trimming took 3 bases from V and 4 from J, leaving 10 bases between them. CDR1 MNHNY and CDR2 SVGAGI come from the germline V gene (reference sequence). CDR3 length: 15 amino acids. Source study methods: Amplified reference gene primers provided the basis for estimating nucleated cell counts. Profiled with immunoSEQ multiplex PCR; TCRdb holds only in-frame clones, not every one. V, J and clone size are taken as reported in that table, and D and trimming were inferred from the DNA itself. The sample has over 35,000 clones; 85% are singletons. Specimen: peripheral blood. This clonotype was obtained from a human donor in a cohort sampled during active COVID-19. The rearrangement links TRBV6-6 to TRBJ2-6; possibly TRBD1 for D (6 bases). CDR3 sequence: CASSYFRGGANVLTF. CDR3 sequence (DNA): TGTGCCAGCAGTTATTTCAGGGGCGGGGCCAACGTCCTGACTTTC.